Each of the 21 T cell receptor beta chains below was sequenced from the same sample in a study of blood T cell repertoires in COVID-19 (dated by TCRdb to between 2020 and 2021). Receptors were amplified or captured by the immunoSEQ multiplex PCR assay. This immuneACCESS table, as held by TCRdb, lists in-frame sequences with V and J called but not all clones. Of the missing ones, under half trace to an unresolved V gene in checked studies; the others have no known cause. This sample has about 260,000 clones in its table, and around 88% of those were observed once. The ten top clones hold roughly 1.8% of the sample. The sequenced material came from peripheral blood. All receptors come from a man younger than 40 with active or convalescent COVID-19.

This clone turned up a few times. The CDR3 DNA is TGCGCCAGCAAGGGACAGCCCGGGCAATTCGGTCCTTTCTTT. Its translation is CASKGQPGQFGPFF. The chain carries TRBV5-1 and TRBJ1-1; 7 bases fit TRBD1. This CDR3 contains 14 residues. V shed 6 bases, J shed 12 bases, and the junction held 17 bases outside the gene matches. Germline V gene data show CDR1 as SGHRS and CDR2 as YFSETQ.

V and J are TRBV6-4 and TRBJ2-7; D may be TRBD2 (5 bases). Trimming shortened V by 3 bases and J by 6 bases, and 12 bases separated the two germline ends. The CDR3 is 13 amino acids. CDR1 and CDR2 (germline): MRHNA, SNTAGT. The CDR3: CASSEWENSEQYF. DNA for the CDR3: TGTGCCAGCAGTGAGTGGGAGAACTCCGAGCAGTACTTC.

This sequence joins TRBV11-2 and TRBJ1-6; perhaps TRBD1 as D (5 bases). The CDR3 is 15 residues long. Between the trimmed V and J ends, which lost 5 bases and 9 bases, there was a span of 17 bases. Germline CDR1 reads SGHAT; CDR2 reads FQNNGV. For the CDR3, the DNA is TGTGCCAGCAGCCCAGGGAATCTCCTTGGTTCACCCCTCCACTTT. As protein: CASSPGNLLGSPLHF.

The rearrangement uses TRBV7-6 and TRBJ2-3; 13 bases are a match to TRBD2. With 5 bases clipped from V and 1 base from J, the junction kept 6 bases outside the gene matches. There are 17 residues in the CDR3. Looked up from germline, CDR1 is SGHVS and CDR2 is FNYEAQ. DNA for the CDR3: TGTGCCAGCAGCCTAGGGACTAGCGGGGTTCGCACAGATACGCAGTATTTT. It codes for CASSLGTSGVRTDTQYF.

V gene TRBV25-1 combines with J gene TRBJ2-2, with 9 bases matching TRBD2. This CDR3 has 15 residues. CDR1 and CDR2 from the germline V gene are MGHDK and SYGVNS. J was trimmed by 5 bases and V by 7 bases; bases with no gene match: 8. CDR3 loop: CASKSGGRRTGELFF. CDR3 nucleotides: TGTGCCAGCAAAAGCGGGGGGCGGAGGACCGGGGAGCTGTTTTTT.

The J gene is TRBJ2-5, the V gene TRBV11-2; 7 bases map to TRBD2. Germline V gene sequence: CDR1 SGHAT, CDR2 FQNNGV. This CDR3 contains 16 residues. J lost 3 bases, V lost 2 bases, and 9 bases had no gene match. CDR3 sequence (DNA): TGTGCCAGCAGCTTATATCTATCGGGGGGAGAAGAGACCCAGTACTTC. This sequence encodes CASSLYLSGGEETQYF. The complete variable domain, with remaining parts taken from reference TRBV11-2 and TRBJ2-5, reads EAGVAQSPRYKIIEKRQSVAFWCNPISGHATLYWYQQILGQGPKLLIQFQNNGVVDDSQLPKDRFSAERLKGVDSTLKIQPAKLEDSAVYLCASSLYLSGGEETQYFGPGTRLLVL.

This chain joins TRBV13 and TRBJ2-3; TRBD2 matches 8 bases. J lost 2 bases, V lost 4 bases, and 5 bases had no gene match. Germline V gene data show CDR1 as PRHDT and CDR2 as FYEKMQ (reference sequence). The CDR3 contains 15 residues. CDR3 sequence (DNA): TGTGCCAGCAGCTCAAAACTAGCGGACACAGATACGCAGTATTTT. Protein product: CASSSKLADTDTQYF.

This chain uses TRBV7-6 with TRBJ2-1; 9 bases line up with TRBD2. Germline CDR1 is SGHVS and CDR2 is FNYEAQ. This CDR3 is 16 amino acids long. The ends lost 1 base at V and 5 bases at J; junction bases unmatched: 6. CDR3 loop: CASSLEYSGGNNEQFF. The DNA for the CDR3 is TGTGCCAGCAGCTTAGAGTATAGCGGGGGTAACAATGAGCAGTTCTTC.

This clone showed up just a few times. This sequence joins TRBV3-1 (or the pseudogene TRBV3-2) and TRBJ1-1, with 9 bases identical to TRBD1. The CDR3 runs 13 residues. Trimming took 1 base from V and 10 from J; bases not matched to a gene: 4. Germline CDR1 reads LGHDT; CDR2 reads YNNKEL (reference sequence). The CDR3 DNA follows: TGTGCCAGCAGCCAAGGACAGGGGGTGTTAGCTTTCTTT. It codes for CASSQGQGVLAFF.

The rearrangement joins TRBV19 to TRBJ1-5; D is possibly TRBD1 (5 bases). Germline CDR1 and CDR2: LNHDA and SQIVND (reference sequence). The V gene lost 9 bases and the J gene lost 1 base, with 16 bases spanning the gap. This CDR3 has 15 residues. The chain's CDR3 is CASRHGGGSNQPQHF. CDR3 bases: TGTGCCAGCCGTCATGGCGGGGGAAGCAATCAGCCCCAGCATTTT.

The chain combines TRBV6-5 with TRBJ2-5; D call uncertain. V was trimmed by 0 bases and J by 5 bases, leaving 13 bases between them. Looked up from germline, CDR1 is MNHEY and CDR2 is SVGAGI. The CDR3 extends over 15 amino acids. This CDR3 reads CASSYSNVGWETQYF. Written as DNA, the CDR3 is TGTGCCAGCAGTTACTCGAACGTCGGGTGGGAGACCCAGTACTTC.

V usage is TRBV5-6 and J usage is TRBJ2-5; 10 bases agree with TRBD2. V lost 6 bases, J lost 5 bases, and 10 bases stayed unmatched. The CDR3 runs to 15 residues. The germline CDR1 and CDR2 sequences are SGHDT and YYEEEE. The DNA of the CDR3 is TGTGCCAGCACGACCACTAGCGGGGCCTCGGAGACCCAGTACTTC. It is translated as CASTTTSGASETQYF.

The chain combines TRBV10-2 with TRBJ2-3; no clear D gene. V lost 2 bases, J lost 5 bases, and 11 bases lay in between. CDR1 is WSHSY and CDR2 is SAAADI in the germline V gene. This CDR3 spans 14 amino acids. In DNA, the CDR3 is TGCGCCAGCAGTGAGAACCCAACCAGAGATACGCAGTATTTT. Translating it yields CASSENPTRDTQYF.

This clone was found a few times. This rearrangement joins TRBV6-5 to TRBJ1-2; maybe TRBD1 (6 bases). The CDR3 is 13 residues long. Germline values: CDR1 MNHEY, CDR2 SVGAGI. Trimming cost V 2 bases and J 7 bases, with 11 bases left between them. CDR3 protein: CASSYAGAVGYTF. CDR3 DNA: TGTGCCAGCAGTTACGCAGGGGCGGTTGGCTACACCTTC.

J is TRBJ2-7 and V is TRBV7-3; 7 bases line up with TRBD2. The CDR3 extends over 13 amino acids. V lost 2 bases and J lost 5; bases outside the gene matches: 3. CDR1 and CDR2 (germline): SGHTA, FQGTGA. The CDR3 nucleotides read TGTGCCAGCAGCTTAGGGGACTACCACGAGCAGTACTTC. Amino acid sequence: CASSLGDYHEQYF.

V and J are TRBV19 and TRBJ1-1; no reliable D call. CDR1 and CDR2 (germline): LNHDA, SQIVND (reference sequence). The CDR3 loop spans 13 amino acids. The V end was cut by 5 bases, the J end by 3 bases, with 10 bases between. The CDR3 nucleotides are TGTGCCAGTAGTCCAAGGGAGGACACTGAAGCTTTCTTT. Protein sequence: CASSPREDTEAFF.

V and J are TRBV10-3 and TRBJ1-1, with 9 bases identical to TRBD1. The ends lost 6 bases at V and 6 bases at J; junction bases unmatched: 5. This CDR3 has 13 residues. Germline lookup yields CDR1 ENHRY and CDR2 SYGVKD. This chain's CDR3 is CAISGTGKAEAFF. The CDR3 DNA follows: TGTGCCATCAGCGGGACAGGGAAGGCTGAAGCTTTCTTT.

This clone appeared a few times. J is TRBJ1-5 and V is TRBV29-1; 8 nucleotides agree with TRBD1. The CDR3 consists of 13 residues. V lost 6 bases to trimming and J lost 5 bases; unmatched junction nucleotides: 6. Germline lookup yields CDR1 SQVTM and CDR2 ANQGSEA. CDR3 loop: CSVRTGRDQPQHF. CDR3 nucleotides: TGCAGCGTCAGGACAGGGAGGGATCAGCCCCAGCATTTT. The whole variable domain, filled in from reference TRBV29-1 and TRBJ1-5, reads SAVISQKPSRDICQRGTSLTIQCQVDSQVTMMFWYRQQPGQSLTLIATANQGSEATYESGFVIDKFPISRPNLTFSTLTVSNMSPEDSSIYLCSVRTGRDQPQHFGDGTRLSIL.

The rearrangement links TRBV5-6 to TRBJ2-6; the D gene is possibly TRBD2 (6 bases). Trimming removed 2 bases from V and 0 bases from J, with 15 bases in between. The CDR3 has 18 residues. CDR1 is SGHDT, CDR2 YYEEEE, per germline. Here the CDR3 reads CASSFKSWGLSGANVLTF. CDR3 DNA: TGTGCCAGCAGCTTTAAGAGTTGGGGACTCTCTGGGGCCAACGTCCTGACTTTC.

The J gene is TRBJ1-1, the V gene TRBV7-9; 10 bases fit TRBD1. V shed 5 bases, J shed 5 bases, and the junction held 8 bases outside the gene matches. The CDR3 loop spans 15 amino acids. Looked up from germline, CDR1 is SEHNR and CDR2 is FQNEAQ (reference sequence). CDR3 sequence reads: CASSAQDRGETEAFF. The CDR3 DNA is TGTGCCAGCAGCGCTCAGGACAGGGGGGAGACTGAAGCTTTCTTT.

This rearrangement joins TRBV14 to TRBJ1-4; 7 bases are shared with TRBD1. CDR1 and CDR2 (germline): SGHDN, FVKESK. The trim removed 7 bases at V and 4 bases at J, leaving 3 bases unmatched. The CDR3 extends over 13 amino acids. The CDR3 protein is CASTRDSNEKLFF. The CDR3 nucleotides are TGTGCCAGCACTAGGGACAGTAATGAAAAACTGTTTTTT.